Listed below are T cell receptor beta chains from one sample, sequenced in a study of blood T cell repertoires in COVID-19. This table comes from immunoSEQ multiplex PCR, and its TCRdb copy is limited to in-frame clones, with some not included. The sample has 200,000 to 300,000 clones, roughly 88% seen once. Sequencing input: peripheral blood. The receptor set was obtained from a human donor in a cohort sampled during active COVID-19. CDR3s include the opening cysteine and the closing phenylalanine or tryptophan. D genes are given only for firm matches. Where a row states a size, it is once, few, many or the class of an expanded clone; other rows omit it.

clone_size	d_call	v_call	j_call	cdr3_nt	cdr3_aa
-	-	TRBV27	TRBJ2-7	TGTGCCAGCAGTTTTAGCGAGAGCTCCTACGAGCAGTACTTC	CASSFSESSYEQYF
-	-	TRBV5-1	TRBJ1-5	TGCGCCAGCAGCTTGGGAGGGTCTAGCAATCAGCCCCAGCATTTT	CASSLGGSSNQPQHF
-	-	TRBV7-2	TRBJ1-5	TGTGCCAGCAGCCCGGGAGGGCCTGGCAATCAGCCCCAGCATTTT	CASSPGGPGNQPQHF
-	TRBD1	TRBV28	TRBJ1-6	TGTGCCAGCAGTTCCCGGACAGGGGCAACCTATAATTCACCCCTCCACTTT	CASSSRTGATYNSPLHF
-	-	TRBV7-9	TRBJ2-6	TGTGCCAGCAGAAAACAAAGAGCGGACGTCCTGACTTTC	CASRKQRADVLTF
-	TRBD1	TRBV28	TRBJ2-1	TGTGCCAGCAGTCTGGGACAGGGGAAATCGGATGAGCAGTTCTTC	CASSLGQGKSDEQFF
-	TRBD2	TRBV9	TRBJ2-2	TGTGCCAGCAGCCCGTTAGCGGGGGAGACCACCGGGGAGCTGTTTTTT	CASSPLAGETTGELFF
-	TRBD2	TRBV18	TRBJ2-7	TGTGCCAGCTCACCTCCGGGGGGTTCCGGCGAGCAGTACTTC	CASSPPGGSGEQYF
-	TRBD1	TRBV30	TRBJ2-7	TGTGCCATGGGACAGGGAAACGAGCAGTACTTC	CAMGQGNEQYF
-	-	TRBV7-2	TRBJ2-2	TGTGCCAGCAGCTCTCTGGGGAGTGGGACCGGGGAGCTGTTTTTT	CASSSLGSGTGELFF
-	-	TRBV28	TRBJ1-2	TGTGCCAGCAGTTTATATGCCAGGGATGGCTACACCTTC	CASSLYARDGYTF
-	-	TRBV4-1	TRBJ2-3	TGCGCCAGCAGCCAAACTCAGCGGGATACGCAGTATTTT	CASSQTQRDTQYF
few	TRBD1	TRBV4-1	TRBJ1-2	TGCGCCAGCAGCTCCGGGACAGGGCGGTATGGCTACACCTTC	CASSSGTGRYGYTF
-	-	TRBV7-2	TRBJ2-1	TGTGCCAGCAGCTTAGTTGTTGGGCAGGGATACAATGAGCAGTTCTTC	CASSLVVGQGYNEQFF
-	TRBD2	TRBV28	TRBJ2-7	TGTGCCAGCTTCTCACCCGGGACTAGCGGGGGAGAGCAGTACTTC	CASFSPGTSGGEQYF
once	-	TRBV7-6	TRBJ1-2	TGTGCCAGCAGCTTCCATCCAAGGGGGGGATACTATGGCTACACCTTC	CASSFHPRGGYYGYTF
once	-	TRBV15	TRBJ2-7	TGTGCCACCAGCAGGGAAGCAGGACAGCTCGACGAGCAGTACTTC	CATSREAGQLDEQYF
few	-	TRBV5-1	TRBJ1-1	TGCGCCAGCAGCACAGGAGTAATAAACACTGAAGCTTTCTTT	CASSTGVINTEAFF
-	-	TRBV6-4	TRBJ1-2	TGTGCCAGCAGTTACAGGGAGAGCTATGGCTACACCTTC	CASSYRESYGYTF
-	-	TRBV7-2	TRBJ2-3	TGTGCCAGCAGCTCTGATCGGGTGATCACAGATACGCAGTATTTT	CASSSDRVITDTQYF
-	TRBD2	TRBV7-3	TRBJ2-5	TGTGCCAGCAGCTATCTAGCGGGAGGGCCGGAGACCCAGTACTTC	CASSYLAGGPETQYF
once	TRBD1	TRBV19	TRBJ2-6	TGTGCCAGTAGTATCGTTTTGTCAGGGGGAGTAAGCTCTGGGGCCAACGTCCTGACTTTC	CASSIVLSGGVSSGANVLTF
-	TRBD2	TRBV5-4	TRBJ2-3	TGTGCCAGCAGCTTGAGGTTCGTAGCGGGAGATACGCAGTATTTT	CASSLRFVAGDTQYF
-	TRBD1	TRBV6-6	TRBJ2-7	TGTGCCAGCAGTTACGGGAAAGGACAGGGGTTAGGCGAGCAGTACTTC	CASSYGKGQGLGEQYF
-	TRBD1	TRBV7-2	TRBJ2-7	TGTGCCAGCAGCATTACCGGGACAGGGGGCAGGCGGACACTATACGAGCAGTACTTC	CASSITGTGGRRTLYEQYF
-	-	TRBV7-6	TRBJ2-1	TGTGCCAGCAGCGCGAGCGCGGGGTTCTATGAGCAGTTCTTC	CASSASAGFYEQFF
few	TRBD1	TRBV30	TRBJ1-2	TGTGCCTGGAGTGTAACTGTCCAGGGGGCGTCTCGGTACACCTTC	CAWSVTVQGASRYTF
once	-	TRBV25-1	TRBJ2-3	TGTGCCAGCAGTGGACTCACAGATACGCAGTATTTT	CASSGLTDTQYF
-	-	TRBV3-1/TRBV3-2	TRBJ2-1	TGTGCCAGCAGCCGCGACACGGTATTCCACAATGAGCAGTTCTTC	CASSRDTVFHNEQFF
-	TRBD1	TRBV6-2/TRBV6-3	TRBJ2-5	TGTGCCAGCAGTTACGTGGGACAGGTGGGGGAGACCCAGTACTTC	CASSYVGQVGETQYF
-	-	TRBV30	TRBJ2-4	TGTGCCTGGACAGGAGCCAAAAACATTCAGTACTTC	CAWTGAKNIQYF
-	-	TRBV2	TRBJ2-7	TGTGCTACGGTGGGCAGTTCTTTAAGCTCCTACGAGCAGTACTTC	CATVGSSLSSYEQYF
-	-	TRBV11-2	TRBJ1-1	TGTGCCAGCAGCTTAGAACGGGGAATGAACACTGAAGCTTTCTTT	CASSLERGMNTEAFF
-	-	TRBV4-1	TRBJ2-7	TGCGCCAGCAGCCAAGAAGGGGACGAGCAGTACTTC	CASSQEGDEQYF
once	TRBD2	TRBV5-4	TRBJ2-7	TGTGCCAGCAGCCCCGTTCGAGCGGGGGACTACGAGCAGTACTTC	CASSPVRAGDYEQYF
-	-	TRBV18	TRBJ2-5	TGTGCCAGCTCGTGGCAGACTAATTACCAAGAGACCCAGTACTTC	CASSWQTNYQETQYF
-	-	TRBV3-1/TRBV3-2	TRBJ2-7	TGTGCCAGCAGCCAAGGTTCGGGGAGACCTTACGAGCAGTACTTC	CASSQGSGRPYEQYF